Shown below are 18 T cell receptor beta chains from a single sample sequenced in a study of blood T cell repertoires in COVID-19 (dated by TCRdb to about 2020). Preparation of the library involved the immunoSEQ multiplex PCR assay. As stored in TCRdb, this immuneACCESS dataset retains in-frame rearrangements with V and J assigned. A fraction of the clones does not appear; measured against another copy, unresolved V genes explain less than half of the discrepancy, and the remainder lacks a known reason. The sample records tens of thousands of clones, roughly 87% of which are singletons. The ten biggest clones cover around 5.8% of the sample. The material sequenced was peripheral blood. All receptors come from a woman aged 45-60 years with acute or convalescent COVID-19.

The V and J genes are TRBV19 and TRBJ2-5; no clear D. The germline CDR1 and CDR2 sequences are LNHDA and SQIVND (reference sequence). Trimming removed 5 bases from V and 4 bases from J, with 23 bases in between. The CDR3 covers 17 residues. Written as DNA, the CDR3 is TGTGCCAGTAGTCCCCGTGGTATACTTCCGAGGCCAGAGACCCAGTACTTC. Translating gives CASSPRGILPRPETQYF.

The chain recombines TRBV30 with TRBJ1-6; TRBD1 agrees at 9 bases. Germline V gives CDR1 GTSNPN, CDR2 SVGIG (reference sequence). J lost 7 bases, V lost 5 bases, and 12 bases had no gene match. This CDR3 has 16 amino acids. CDR3 DNA: TGTGCCTGGGGCCTTAGAACAGGGGGCGCGAATTCACCCCTCCACTTT. Translation gives CAWGLRTGGANSPLHF. Full variable domain (rest looked up from reference TRBV30 and TRBJ1-6): SQTIHQWPATLVQPVGSPLSLECTVEGTSNPNLYWYRQAAGRGLQLLFYSVGIGQISSEVPQNLSASRPQDRQFILSSKKLLLSDSGFYLCAWGLRTGGANSPLHFGNGTRLTVT.

V is TRBV5-5 and J is TRBJ2-2, with D perhaps TRBD1 (5 bases). CDR1 SGHKS and CDR2 YYEKEE come from the germline V gene (reference sequence). V was trimmed by 5 bases and J by 6 bases, leaving 11 bases between them. This CDR3 is built from 13 residues. CDR3 nucleotide sequence: TGTGCCAGCAGAAATCAGGGATCCGGGGAGCTGTTTTTT. This encodes CASRNQGSGELFF.

The CDR3 loop is CATSDSHSTEAFF. For the CDR3, the DNA is TGTGCCACCAGTGACTCTCACTCGACTGAAGCTTTCTTT. This rearrangement joins TRBV24-1 to TRBJ1-1; no clear D gene. Germline V gives CDR1 KGHDR, CDR2 SFDVKD. The CDR3 runs to 13 residues. V lost 4 bases, J lost 5 bases, and 10 bases lay in between.

This sequence joins TRBV19 and TRBJ2-7; 7 bases align to TRBD2. After removal of 3 bases from V and 0 bases from J, the junction contained 2 bases not matched to a gene. CDR3 length: 14 amino acids. The germline gives CDR1 LNHDA, CDR2 SQIVND (reference sequence). CDR3 in DNA: TGTGCCAGTAGTATTGGGGGGGGCTCCTACGAGCAGTACTTC. Its protein product is CASSIGGGSYEQYF.

The chain carries TRBV4-1 and TRBJ1-3, with D possibly being TRBD1 (6 bases). This CDR3 has 16 residues. V was pared by 3 bases and J by 2 bases, with 14 bases between. Germline V gives CDR1 MGHRA, CDR2 YSYEKL. CDR3 protein: CASSQPGVPAGNTIYF. The CDR3 nucleotides are TGCGCCAGCAGCCAGCCAGGGGTACCGGCTGGAAACACCATATATTTT.

The chain combines TRBV7-2 with TRBJ1-4, with TRBD1 identical over 8 bases. The V segment lost 2 bases and the J segment 4 bases; nucleotides outside the gene matches: 3. This CDR3 is built from 15 residues. In germline, CDR1 is SGHTA, CDR2 FQGNSA. The chain's CDR3 is CASSLQGQVNEKLFF. As DNA, the CDR3 is TGTGCCAGCAGCTTACAGGGACAGGTTAATGAAAAACTGTTTTTT.

This clone has only a few counts. The chain couples TRBV28 to TRBJ2-2; unclear D gene. In germline, CDR1 is MDHEN, CDR2 SYDVKM. V was cut by 3 bases and J by 9 bases, with 8 bases left in between. The CDR3 has 12 residues. CDR3 DNA: TGTGCCAGCAGTTTTAGTTCCTGGGAGCTGTTTTTT. Amino acids: CASSFSSWELFF.

The gene calls are TRBV5-1 and TRBJ1-1, with 9 nucleotides matching TRBD1. Germline V gene sequence: CDR1 SGHRS, CDR2 YFSETQ. The V gene end was trimmed by 0 bases and the J gene end by 4 bases; junction bases not matched to a gene: 4. CDR3 length: 15 amino acids. This CDR3 is CASSLVGTGSTEAFF. CDR3 nucleotide sequence: TGCGCCAGCAGCTTGGTAGGGACAGGGAGCACTGAAGCTTTCTTT.

This chain links TRBV25-1 with TRBJ2-3, with D possibly matching TRBD2 (6 bases). This CDR3 is 15 amino acids long. Trimming shortened V by 5 bases and J by 5 bases, and 17 bases separated the two germline ends. The V gene's germline CDR1 is MGHDK and CDR2 SYGVNS. Here the CDR3 DNA reads TGTGCCAGCAGTCCCCCGGCTCGGGGGAAAGATACGCAGTATTTT. Translation gives CASSPPARGKDTQYF.

This chain uses TRBV20-1 with TRBJ2-7, with D possibly being TRBD1 (7 bases). CDR1 DFQATT and CDR2 SNEGSKA come from the germline V gene (reference sequence). V dropped 3 bases and J dropped 3 bases, with 15 bases sitting between them. The CDR3 runs to 14 residues. The CDR3 region is CSASQAGGIYEQYF. The CDR3 DNA reads as TGCAGTGCTAGTCAGGCAGGGGGGATCTACGAGCAGTACTTC.

This rearrangement joins TRBV5-6 to TRBJ2-1, with no clear D. The CDR3 runs to 13 residues. Germline V lookup: CDR1 SGHDT, CDR2 YYEEEE. The V end lost 2 bases, the J end lost 7 bases, and 10 bases lay between the germline ends. The CDR3 loop reads CASSLETRNEQFF. As DNA, the CDR3 is TGTGCCAGCAGCTTAGAGACACGGAATGAGCAGTTCTTC.

The rearrangement links TRBV7-3 to TRBJ1-1; TRBD1 is a possible D gene (5 bases). With 3 bases removed from V and 4 bases from J, the gap between germline ends came to 9 bases. Germline loops: CDR1 SGHTA, CDR2 FQGTGA. The CDR3 is made up of 13 amino acids. CDR3 nucleotides: TGTGCCAGCAGCTTTTGGGGGGGCACTGAAGCTTTCTTT. Translating it yields CASSFWGGTEAFF. Variable domain in full (rest from reference TRBV7-3 and TRBJ1-1): GAGVSQTPSNKVTEKGKYVELRCDPISGHTALYWYRQSLGQGPEFLIYFQGTGAADDSGLPNDRFFAVRPEGSVSTLKIQRTERGDSAVYLCASSFWGGTEAFFGQGTRLTVV.

The CDR3, as DNA: TGTGCCAGCATTGGACAGAACAATCAGCCCCAGCATTTT. Encoded protein: CASIGQNNQPQHF. V is TRBV6-5 and J is TRBJ1-5; possible D gene TRBD1, 6 bases. CDR1 is MNHEY and CDR2 is SVGAGI in the germline V gene. CDR3 length: 13 residues. Trimming stripped 7 bases from V and 3 bases from J, with 10 bases between.

This chain uses TRBV19 with TRBJ2-4; D possibly corresponds to TRBD2 (6 bases). CDR3 length: 17 amino acids. Trimming pared 9 bases from V and 1 base from J, leaving 22 bases between. Germline V CDR1 and CDR2: LNHDA, SQIVND (reference sequence). CDR3 DNA: TGTGCCAGCACCTTCCGGGACTCAACTGGGGCCAAAAACATTCAGTACTTC. Translation: CASTFRDSTGAKNIQYF. Using reference TRBV19 and TRBJ2-4 for the parts outside the CDR3, the full variable domain is DGGITQSPKYLFRKEGQNVTLSCEQNLNHDAMYWYRQDPGQGLRLIYYSQIVNDFQKGDIAEGYSVSREKKESFPLTVTSAQKNPTAFYLCASTFRDSTGAKNIQYFGAGTRLSVL.

The chain has TRBV5-6 and TRBJ1-1, with TRBD1 as a possible D gene (6 bases). The V end was cut by 4 bases, the J end by 1 base, with 14 bases between. CDR3 length: 15 amino acids. Germline CDR1 is SGHDT and CDR2 is YYEEEE. The CDR3 bases are TGTGCCAGCAGCCAATTAGCAGGGGAGAACACTGAAGCTTTCTTT. This sequence encodes CASSQLAGENTEAFF.

The chain is built from TRBV5-5 and TRBJ1-2; 8 positions agree with TRBD1. The CDR3 has 14 amino acids. The V gene end was trimmed by 0 bases and the J gene end by 7 bases; junction bases not matched to a gene: 5. Germline CDR1 reads SGHKS; CDR2 reads YYEKEE (reference sequence). CDR3 bases: TGTGCCAGCAGCTTGGTCCAGGGGGCTGTTGGCTACACCTTC. Encoded protein: CASSLVQGAVGYTF.

The chain joins TRBV7-2 to TRBJ2-3, with a tentative D call TRBD1 (6 bases). Trimming shortened V by 4 bases and J by 2 bases, and 13 bases separated the two germline ends. The CDR3 totals 15 residues. Germline CDR1 reads SGHTA; CDR2 reads FQGNSA. CDR3 DNA: TGTGCCAGCAGCTGGGGGCGGAGACTCACAGATACGCAGTATTTT. Translating gives CASSWGRRLTDTQYF. Full variable domain (rest looked up from reference TRBV7-2 and TRBJ2-3): GAGVSQSPSNKVTEKGKDVELRCDPISGHTALYWYRQSLGQGLEFLIYFQGNSAPDKSGLPSDRFSAERTGGSVSTLTIQRTQQEDSAVYLCASSWGRRLTDTQYFGPGTRLTVL.